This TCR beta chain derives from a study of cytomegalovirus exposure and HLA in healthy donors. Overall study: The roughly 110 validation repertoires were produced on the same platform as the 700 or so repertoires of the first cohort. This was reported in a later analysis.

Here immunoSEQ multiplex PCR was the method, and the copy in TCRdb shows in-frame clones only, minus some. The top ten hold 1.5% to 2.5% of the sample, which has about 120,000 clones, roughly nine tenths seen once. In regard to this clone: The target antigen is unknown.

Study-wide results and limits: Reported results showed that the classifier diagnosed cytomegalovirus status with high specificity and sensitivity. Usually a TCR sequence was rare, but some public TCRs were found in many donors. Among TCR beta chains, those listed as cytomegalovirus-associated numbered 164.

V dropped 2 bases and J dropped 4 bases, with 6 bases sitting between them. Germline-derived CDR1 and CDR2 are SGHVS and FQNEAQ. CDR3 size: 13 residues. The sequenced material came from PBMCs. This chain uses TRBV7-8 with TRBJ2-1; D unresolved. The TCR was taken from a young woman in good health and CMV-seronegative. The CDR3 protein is CASSLSQYNEQFF. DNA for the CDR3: TGTGCCAGCAGCTTATCGCAGTACAATGAGCAGTTCTTC.